The sample holds many counts of the clone carrying this T cell receptor beta chain. The CDR3 is made up of 16 amino acids. The germline V gene has CDR1 SGDLS and CDR2 YYNGEE. V gave up 0 bases and J gave up 6 bases, with 17 bases separating them. MiXCR, run by TCRdb on the 5' RACE reads, gives a single entry per CDR3 protein. In the table there are hundreds of thousands of distinct CDR3 sequences, around 4% of which are singletons. These data come from a study of T cells after yellow fever vaccination. The chain joins TRBV9 to TRBJ2-3, with D tentatively TRBD2 (5 bases). The sequences come from PBMCs, collected on the day of the yellow fever booster vaccination. The origin of this receptor is a man aged 18 to 29 who received the YFV17D yellow fever vaccine. The CDR3 here is CASSVGPGSPADTQYF. CDR3 coding DNA: TGTGCCAGCAGCGTAGGACCGGGGAGTCCTGCGGATACGCAGTATTTT.